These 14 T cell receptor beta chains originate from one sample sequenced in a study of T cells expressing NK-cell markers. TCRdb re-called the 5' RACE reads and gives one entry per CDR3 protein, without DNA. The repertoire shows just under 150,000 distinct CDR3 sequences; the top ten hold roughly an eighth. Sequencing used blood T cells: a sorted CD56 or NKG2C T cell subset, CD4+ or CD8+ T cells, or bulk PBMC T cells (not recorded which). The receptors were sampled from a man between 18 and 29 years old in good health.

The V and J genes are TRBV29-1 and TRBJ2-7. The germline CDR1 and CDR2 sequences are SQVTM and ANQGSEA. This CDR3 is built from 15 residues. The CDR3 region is CSVEEGKRAPYEQYF.

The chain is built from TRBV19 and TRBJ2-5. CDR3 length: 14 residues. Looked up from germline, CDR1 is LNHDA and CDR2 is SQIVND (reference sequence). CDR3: CASSLSDTQETQYF.

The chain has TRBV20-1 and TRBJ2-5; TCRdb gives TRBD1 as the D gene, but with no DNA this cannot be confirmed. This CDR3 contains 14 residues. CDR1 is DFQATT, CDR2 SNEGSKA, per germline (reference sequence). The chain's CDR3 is CSARGARGEETQYF.

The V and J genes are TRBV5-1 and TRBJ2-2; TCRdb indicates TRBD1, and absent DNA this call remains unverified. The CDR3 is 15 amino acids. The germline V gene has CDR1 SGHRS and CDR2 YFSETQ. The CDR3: CATWGTDANTGELFF.

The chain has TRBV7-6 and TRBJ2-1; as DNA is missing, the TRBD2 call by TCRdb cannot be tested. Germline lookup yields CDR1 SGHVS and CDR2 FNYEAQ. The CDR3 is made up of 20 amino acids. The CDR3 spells CASSSWDPGTSGSEINEQFF.

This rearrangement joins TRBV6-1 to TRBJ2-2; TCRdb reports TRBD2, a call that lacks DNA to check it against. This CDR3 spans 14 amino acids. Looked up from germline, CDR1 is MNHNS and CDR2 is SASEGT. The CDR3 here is CASSPGTSFGELFF.

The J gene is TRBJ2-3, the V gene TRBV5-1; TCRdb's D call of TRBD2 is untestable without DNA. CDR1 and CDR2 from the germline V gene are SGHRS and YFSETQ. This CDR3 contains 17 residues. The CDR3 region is CASSLIAGALGTDTQYF.

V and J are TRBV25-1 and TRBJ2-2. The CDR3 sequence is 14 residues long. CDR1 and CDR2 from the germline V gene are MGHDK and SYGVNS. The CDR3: CASTTTGNTGELFF. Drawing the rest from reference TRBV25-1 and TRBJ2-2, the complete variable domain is EADIYQTPRYLVIGTGKKITLECSQTMGHDKMYWYQQDPGMELHLIHYSYGVNSTEKGDLSSESTVSRIRTEHFPLTLESARPSHTSQYLCASTTTGNTGELFFGEGSRLTVL.

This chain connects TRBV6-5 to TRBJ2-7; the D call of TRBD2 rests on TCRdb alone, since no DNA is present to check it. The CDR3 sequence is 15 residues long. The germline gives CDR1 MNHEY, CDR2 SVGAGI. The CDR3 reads CASSSGTSGGYEQYF.

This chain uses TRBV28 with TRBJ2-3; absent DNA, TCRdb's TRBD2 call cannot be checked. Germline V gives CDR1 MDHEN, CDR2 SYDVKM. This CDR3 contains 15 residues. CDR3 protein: CASSPGLANADTQYF.

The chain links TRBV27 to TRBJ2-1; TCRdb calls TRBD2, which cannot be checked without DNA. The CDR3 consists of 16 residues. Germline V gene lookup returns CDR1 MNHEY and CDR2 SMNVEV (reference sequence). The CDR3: CASSGQRRADYNEQFF.

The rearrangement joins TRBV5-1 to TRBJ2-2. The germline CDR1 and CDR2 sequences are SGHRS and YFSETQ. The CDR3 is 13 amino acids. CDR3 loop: CASSGPNTGELFF.

CDR3 sequence reads: CAISVEGAQYF. This chain connects TRBV10-3 to TRBJ2-7; TCRdb indicates TRBD1, and absent DNA this call remains unverified. The germline V gene encodes CDR1 ENHRY and CDR2 SYGVKD. The CDR3 length is 11 residues.

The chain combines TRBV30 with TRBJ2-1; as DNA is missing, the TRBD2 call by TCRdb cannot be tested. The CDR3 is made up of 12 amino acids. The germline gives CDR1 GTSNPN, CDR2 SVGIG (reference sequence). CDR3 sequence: CAWSVLEDEQFF.